A single sample gave rise to the 19 T cell receptor beta chains below, sequenced in a study of blood T cell repertoires in COVID-19. TCRdb's copy holds only in-frame clones and misses some; the assay was immunoSEQ multiplex PCR. The data contain about 350,000 clones, more than 75% of them singletons. Source material: peripheral blood. The receptors derive from a woman between 45 and 60 years old with COVID-19, enrolled during active disease.

V and J are TRBV18 and TRBJ2-1; 14 bases line up with TRBD2. CDR3 length: 16 amino acids. Per the germline V gene, CDR1 is KGHSH and CDR2 is LQKENI. J lost 5 bases, V lost 10 bases, and 10 bases had no gene match. DNA of the CDR3: TGTGCCACCCGGACAGGGACTAGCGGGAGAAACAATGAGCAGTTCTTC. It yields the protein CATRTGTSGRNNEQFF.

The chain carries TRBV7-9 and TRBJ2-7; D might be TRBD1 (6 bases). The germline V and J ends were trimmed by 5 bases and 0 bases, with 11 bases remaining between them. The length of the CDR3 is 14 residues. CDR1 and CDR2 (germline): SEHNR, FQNEAQ (reference sequence). CDR3 amino acids: CASSPGVDSYEQYF. CDR3 nucleotides: TGTGCCAGCAGCCCAGGGGTCGACTCCTACGAGCAGTACTTC.

This rearrangement joins TRBV7-2 to TRBJ2-1; 10 nucleotides align to TRBD2. The ends lost 2 bases at V and 7 bases at J; junction bases unmatched: 5. CDR1 and CDR2 from the germline V gene are SGHTA and FQGNSA. The CDR3 has 15 residues. For the CDR3, the DNA is TGTGCCAGCAGCTTACATCTGGGACTAGCGAATGAGCAGTTCTTC. Protein product: CASSLHLGLANEQFF. Full variable domain (rest looked up from reference TRBV7-2 and TRBJ2-1): GAGVSQSPSNKVTEKGKDVELRCDPISGHTALYWYRQSLGQGLEFLIYFQGNSAPDKSGLPSDRFSAERTGGSVSTLTIQRTQQEDSAVYLCASSLHLGLANEQFFGPGTRLTVL.

The chain carries TRBV10-2 and TRBJ1-3; D ambiguous. The CDR3 has 13 amino acids. V lost 6 bases and J 0 bases, leaving 6 bases between the germline ends. Germline CDR1 is WSHSY and CDR2 is SAAADI. CDR3 residues: CASSSGSGNTIYF. The CDR3 DNA follows: TGCGCCAGCAGCTCAGGCTCTGGAAACACCATATATTTT.

The chain links TRBV7-9 to TRBJ1-6, with a possible D match to TRBD1 (5 bases). This CDR3 is 13 amino acids long. V was trimmed by 2 bases and J by 9 bases, leaving 8 bases between them. Looked up from germline, CDR1 is SEHNR and CDR2 is FQNEAQ (reference sequence). CDR3 sequence: CASSLTQGSPLHF. DNA of the CDR3: TGTGCCAGCAGCTTAACCCAGGGTTCACCCCTCCACTTT.

The CDR3: CASIPPRGGYTF. Here the CDR3 DNA reads TGTGCCAGCATCCCTCCGAGGGGGGGCTACACCTTC. V and J are TRBV2 and TRBJ1-2; possibly TRBD1 for D (6 bases). This CDR3 comprises 12 residues. Germline V lookup: CDR1 SNHLY, CDR2 FYNNEI. V lost 7 bases and J 8 bases, leaving 14 bases between the germline ends.

The genes are TRBV9 and TRBJ1-1; no clear D. Germline V lookup: CDR1 SGDLS, CDR2 YYNGEE. Deletions cut 4 bases from V and 1 base from J, with 14 bases between. The CDR3 sequence is 15 residues long. The CDR3 sequence: CASSLHWRANTEAFF. For the CDR3, the DNA is TGTGCCAGCAGCTTACACTGGAGGGCGAACACTGAAGCTTTCTTT.

This chain joins TRBV7-2 and TRBJ1-2, with D perhaps matching TRBD1 (5 bases). Germline V CDR1 and CDR2: SGHTA, FQGNSA. The CDR3 has 13 residues. V was pared by 4 bases and J by 8 bases, with 14 bases between. This chain's CDR3 is CASSSRWQGGYTF. CDR3 sequence (DNA): TGTGCCAGCAGCTCTCGGTGGCAGGGCGGCTACACCTTC.

V gene TRBV2 combines with J gene TRBJ1-2; D gene uncertain. Trimming shortened V by 7 bases and J by 3 bases, and 12 bases separated the two germline ends. Germline V gives CDR1 SNHLY, CDR2 FYNNEI. This CDR3 contains 13 residues. For the CDR3, the DNA is TGTGCCAGCACCCTGTCTTATTACTATGGCTACACCTTC. The encoded protein is CASTLSYYYGYTF. The full variable domain, its missing parts supplied by reference TRBV2 and TRBJ1-2, is EPEVTQTPSHQVTQMGQEVILRCVPISNHLYFYWYRQILGQKVEFLVSFYNNEISEKSEIFDDQFSVERPDGSNFTLKIRSTKLEDSAMYFCASTLSYYYGYTFGSGTRLTVV.

The chain has TRBV9 and TRBJ1-2; 7 bases agree with TRBD1. The V gene end was trimmed by 4 bases and the J gene end by 2 bases; junction bases not matched to a gene: 8. The CDR3 consists of 15 residues. The germline V gene has CDR1 SGDLS and CDR2 YYNGEE. The CDR3 bases are TGTGCCAGCAGCTTGGGGACAGTCTCCAACTATGGCTACACCTTC. Residues: CASSLGTVSNYGYTF.

The chain joins TRBV10-3 to TRBJ1-1, with D tentatively TRBD1 (5 bases). This CDR3 is built from 15 residues. CDR1 ENHRY and CDR2 SYGVKD come from the germline V gene. Deletions cut 0 bases from V and 3 bases from J, with 11 bases between. CDR3 nucleotides: TGTGCCATCAGTGAGTCCTTGGGGGGTCACACTGAAGCTTTCTTT. Its protein is CAISESLGGHTEAFF.

This clone has a handful of counts. The chain links TRBV19 to TRBJ2-2; the D is unclear. Trimming cost V 1 base and J 0 bases, with 6 bases left between them. Germline V gene sequence: CDR1 LNHDA, CDR2 SQIVND (reference sequence). CDR3 length: 15 amino acids. CDR3 amino acids: CASSIGASNTGELFF. CDR3 nucleotides: TGTGCCAGTAGTATAGGGGCCTCGAACACCGGGGAGCTGTTTTTT.

The rearrangement joins TRBV30 to TRBJ1-5, with a tentative D call TRBD1 (6 bases). The V and J ends lost 5 bases and 9 bases respectively, with 17 bases between them. Germline CDR1 and CDR2: GTSNPN and SVGIG (reference sequence). The CDR3 runs 13 residues. In nucleotides, the CDR3 is TGTGCCTGGGCAACAAGGGGGATCATGCCCCAGCATTTT. Translated: CAWATRGIMPQHF.

This clone has ten or more counts. The CDR3 DNA follows: TGTGCCTGGAGAAAAAGCGGGAGGACCTCTGGGGCCAACGTCCTGACTTTC. This codes for CAWRKSGRTSGANVLTF. The V gene is TRBV30, the J gene TRBJ2-6, with TRBD2 identical over 9 bases. Germline V gives CDR1 GTSNPN, CDR2 SVGIG (reference sequence). The CDR3 is 17 amino acids. With V trimmed by 3 bases and J by 0 bases, 6 bases remained unmatched.

The rearrangement links TRBV2 to TRBJ2-2; D unclear. Germline CDR1 and CDR2: SNHLY and FYNNEI. Between the trimmed V and J ends, which lost 7 bases and 2 bases, there was a span of 14 bases. This CDR3 comprises 15 residues. CDR3 region: CASTKEASNTGELFF. CDR3 nucleotide sequence: TGTGCCAGCACTAAAGAGGCATCCAACACCGGGGAGCTGTTTTTT.

The chain couples TRBV9 to TRBJ2-5, with D possibly matching TRBD1 (5 bases). Germline V CDR1 and CDR2: SGDLS, YYNGEE. Trimming took 2 bases from V and 1 from J, leaving 12 bases between them. The CDR3 is 15 residues long. The CDR3 region is CASSVNVGRQETQYF. The CDR3 coding sequence is TGTGCCAGCAGCGTGAATGTGGGGCGCCAAGAGACCCAGTACTTC.

This chain joins TRBV3-1 (or the pseudogene TRBV3-2) and TRBJ2-7; the D gene is possibly TRBD2 (5 bases). The CDR3 consists of 15 residues. Trimming left V 0 bases short and J 2 bases short, with 11 bases between. Germline CDR1 is LGHDT and CDR2 is YNNKEL (reference sequence). CDR3 nucleotide sequence: TGTGCCAGCAGCCAAGATCGAGGGATCACCTACGAGCAGTACTTC. It codes for CASSQDRGITYEQYF.

The chain joins TRBV6-5 to TRBJ2-5, with 13 bases identical to TRBD2. The germline V gene encodes CDR1 MNHEY and CDR2 SVGAGI. J was trimmed by 3 bases and V by 10 bases; bases with no gene match: 5. This CDR3 comprises 14 residues. In DNA form, the CDR3 reads TGTGCCACCCGGACTAGCGGGAGCAAAGAGACCCAGTACTTC. Its translation is CATRTSGSKETQYF.

The V gene is TRBV7-2, the J gene TRBJ2-5, with D possibly matching TRBD2 (6 bases). Trimming removed 1 base from V and 4 bases from J, with 10 bases in between. CDR1 and CDR2 from the germline V gene are SGHTA and FQGNSA. The CDR3 extends over 14 amino acids. CDR3 bases: TGTGCCAGCAGCTTAGAAACGGGAGCAGAGACCCAGTACTTC. Amino acids: CASSLETGAETQYF.